These T cell receptor beta chains were read from a single sample in a study of blood T cell repertoires in COVID-19. Clones were read by immunoSEQ multiplex PCR, and TCRdb kept only the in-frame ones, dropping some. This table has fewer than 200,000 clones, 70% to 85% appearing once. The source material was peripheral blood. These receptors all come from a man in his 60s who had recovered from COVID-19. The CDR3 runs from the conserved cysteine through the conserved F or W. D genes are given only for firm matches. Not all rows give a size; the values are once, few, many and, for expanded clones, a class.

clone_size,d_call,v_call,j_call,cdr3_aa,cdr3_nt
once,-,TRBV5-6,TRBJ2-4,CASSVEQDPNIQYF,TGTGCCAGCAGTGTTGAACAGGATCCAAACATTCAGTACTTC
-,-,TRBV6-6,TRBJ1-5,CASSYRDTYQPQHF,TGTGCCAGCAGTTACCGGGACACCTATCAGCCCCAGCATTTT
-,TRBD2,TRBV19,TRBJ2-3,CASSLGLAGGFSTDTQYF,TGTGCCAGTAGTCTCGGACTAGCGGGGGGCTTTAGCACAGATACGCAGTATTTT
once,-,TRBV5-1,TRBJ1-3,CASSLAAGPLSGNTIYF,TGCGCCAGCAGCTTGGCCGCGGGACCCCTCTCTGGAAACACCATATATTTT
once,TRBD2,TRBV11-3,TRBJ2-1,CASSARGDHRVF,TGTGCCAGCAGCGCCCGGGGGGACCATCGGGTCTTC
once,TRBD2,TRBV6-5,TRBJ2-5,CASTNGLAETQYF,TGTGCCAGCACCAACGGACTAGCAGAGACCCAGTACTTC
-,TRBD1,TRBV25-1,TRBJ2-7,CASRGQGGTYEQYF,TGTGCCAGTAGGGGCCAAGGGGGCACCTACGAGCAGTACTTC
-,-,TRBV7-9,TRBJ2-7,CASSLGGGRTAEQYF,TGTGCCAGCAGCTTAGGTGGGGGTCGGACAGCCGAGCAGTACTTC
-,-,TRBV7-2,TRBJ2-6,CASRLSRYGANVLTF,TGTGCCAGCAGGCTAAGCCGGTACGGGGCCAACGTCCTGACTTTC
-,-,TRBV15,TRBJ2-2,CATNSPGGVTNTGELFF,TGTGCCACCAACTCACCGGGCGGGGTCACGAACACCGGGGAGCTGTTTTTT
-,-,TRBV19,TRBJ2-7,CASSMNRGYEQYF,TGTGCCAGTAGTATGAATAGGGGTTACGAGCAGTACTTC
once,TRBD1,TRBV11-3,TRBJ2-1,CASSSTGGEQFF,TGTGCCAGCAGCTCCACAGGGGGTGAGCAGTTCTTC
once,-,TRBV7-3,TRBJ2-3,CASSVSTDTQYF,TGTGCCAGCAGCGTATCCACAGATACGCAGTATTTT
-,TRBD1,TRBV27,TRBJ2-7,CASRAGTGPYEQYF,TGTGCCAGCAGGGCCGGGACAGGACCTTACGAGCAGTACTTC
-,-,TRBV13,TRBJ1-1,CASSPDSTEAFF,TGTGCCAGCAGCCCGGACAGTACTGAAGCTTTCTTT
-,TRBD1,TRBV7-2,TRBJ2-4,CASRLGTGENIQYF,TGTGCCAGCAGATTAGGAACAGGGGAAAACATTCAGTACTTC
-,-,TRBV3-1/TRBV3-2,TRBJ1-1,CASSLNPSPRNTEAFF,TGTGCCAGCAGCCTAAATCCGTCACCGAGGAACACTGAAGCTTTCTTT
-,TRBD1,TRBV9,TRBJ2-3,CASSSPRGRSTDTQYF,TGTGCCAGCAGCTCTCCCAGGGGGAGATCCACAGATACGCAGTATTTT
-,TRBD1,TRBV24-1,TRBJ2-5,CATSESGQGAGETQYF,TGTGCCACCAGTGAGAGCGGACAGGGGGCGGGAGAGACCCAGTACTTC
-,-,TRBV19,TRBJ2-1,CASSTPLGSSSYNEQFF,TGTGCCAGTAGTACCCCACTAGGATCGAGCTCCTACAATGAGCAGTTCTTC
-,-,TRBV19,TRBJ1-2,CASSGYKEGYGYTF,TGTGCCAGTAGTGGTTACAAGGAGGGCTATGGCTACACCTTC
-,TRBD2,TRBV12-5,TRBJ2-2,CASGIGLAGAGSTGELFF,TGTGCTAGTGGTATTGGACTAGCGGGGGCCGGGAGCACCGGGGAGCTGTTTTTT
-,TRBD1,TRBV2,TRBJ2-7,CASSSLQGPTYEQYF,TGTGCCAGCAGCTCCCTACAGGGGCCAACCTACGAGCAGTACTTC
-,TRBD2,TRBV11-2,TRBJ2-7,CASSMPTSGAYEQYF,TGTGCCAGCAGCATGCCGACTAGCGGAGCCTACGAGCAGTACTTC
few,-,TRBV21-1,TRBJ1-1,CASTGTGGTEAFF,TGTGCCAGCACGGGGACAGGGGGCACTGAAGCTTTCTTT
-,TRBD1,TRBV6-5,TRBJ2-2,CARKDRVESGELFF,TGTGCCAGAAAAGACAGGGTAGAATCCGGGGAGCTGTTTTTT
-,-,TRBV15,TRBJ1-2,CATSRGGGRTANYGYTF,TGTGCCACCAGCAGAGGGGGGGGACGGACTGCTAACTATGGCTACACCTTC
few,TRBD1,TRBV6-1,TRBJ1-2,CASSEWTGPNYGYTF,TGTGCCAGCAGTGAATGGACAGGTCCTAACTATGGCTACACCTTC
-,TRBD1,TRBV9,TRBJ1-2,CASSAGQGSMGAGYTF,TGTGCCAGCAGCGCCGGACAGGGAAGTATGGGGGCCGGCTACACCTTC
-,-,TRBV7-8,TRBJ2-3,CASSLGGGFWDTQYF,TGTGCCAGCAGCTTAGGAGGGGGATTCTGGGATACGCAGTATTTT
-,-,TRBV21-1,TRBJ2-5,CASSAQGLAGGRKTQYF,TGTGCCAGCAGCGCCCAGGGACTAGCGGGGGGCCGGAAGACCCAGTACTTC
-,TRBD2,TRBV5-1,TRBJ2-3,CASSPRTSGGTDTQYF,TGCGCCAGCAGCCCGAGGACTAGCGGGGGTACAGATACGCAGTATTTT
-,TRBD2,TRBV6-2/TRBV6-3,TRBJ2-1,CASSYSGLAGGREQFF,TGTGCCAGCAGTTACTCGGGACTAGCGGGGGGCCGTGAGCAGTTCTTC
-,TRBD2,TRBV7-2,TRBJ2-1,CASSWAQAGAELTYEQFF,TGTGCCAGCAGCTGGGCGCAAGCGGGGGCAGAGTTAACCTATGAGCAGTTCTTC
-,TRBD1,TRBV6-5,TRBJ1-2,CASRGTGQYGYTF,TGTGCCAGCAGGGGGACAGGGCAGTATGGCTACACCTTC
-,TRBD2,TRBV19,TRBJ2-1,CASRLAGPSYNEQFF,TGTGCCAGTCGCTTAGCGGGGCCCTCCTACAATGAGCAGTTCTTC